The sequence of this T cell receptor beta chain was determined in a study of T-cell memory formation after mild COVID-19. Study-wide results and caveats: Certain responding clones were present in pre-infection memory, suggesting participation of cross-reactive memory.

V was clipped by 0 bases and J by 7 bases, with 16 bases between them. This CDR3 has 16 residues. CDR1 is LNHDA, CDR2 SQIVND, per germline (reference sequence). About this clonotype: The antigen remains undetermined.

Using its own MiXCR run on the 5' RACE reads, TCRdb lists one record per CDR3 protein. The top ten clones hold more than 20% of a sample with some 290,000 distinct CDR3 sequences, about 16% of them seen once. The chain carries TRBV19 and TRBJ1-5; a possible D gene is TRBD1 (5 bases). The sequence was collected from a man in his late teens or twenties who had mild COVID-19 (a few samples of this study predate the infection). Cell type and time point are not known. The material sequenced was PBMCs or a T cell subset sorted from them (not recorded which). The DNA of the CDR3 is TGTGCCAGTAGTATAGATTCGGGACGCCTACGGCAGCCCCAGCATTTT. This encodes CASSIDSGRLRQPQHF.